Included here is one TCR beta chain sequence, with context. Amplified TCR beta CDR3 regions came from RNA transcripts. HTBI primers were used for first-round RT-PCR of the TCR CDR3. Each CDR3 protein gets one entry after TCRdb re-called the multiplex PCR reads with MiXCR. The table has some 510,000 distinct CDR3 sequences, more than 20% seen once. V gave up 0 bases and J gave up 5 bases; unmatched junction bases: 4. The germline CDR1 and CDR2 sequences are MGHRA and YSYEKL. This CDR3 is built from 15 residues. Patients having uncontrolled infection, another autoimmune disease, pregnancy or lactation were not included. Every diagnosis used clinical symptoms, serum thyroxine and TRAb, thyroid ultrasound and orbital computed tomography. From more than 9 ml of fresh peripheral blood, PBMCs were isolated. The record originates from a study of T cells in Graves' hyperthyroidism and ophthalmopathy. About the study: Prior to any treatment, at the point of initial diagnosis, peripheral blood was collected.

The chain is built from TRBV4-1 and TRBJ1-2, with TRBD1 matching over 9 bases. The sample taken for sequencing was blood. The sequence derives from a man aged 18 to 35 with Graves' hyperthyroidism. CDR3 sequence (DNA): TGCGCCAGCAGCCAAGAGGGACAGGGACGTTATGGCTACACCTTC. It codes for CASSQEGQGRYGYTF.